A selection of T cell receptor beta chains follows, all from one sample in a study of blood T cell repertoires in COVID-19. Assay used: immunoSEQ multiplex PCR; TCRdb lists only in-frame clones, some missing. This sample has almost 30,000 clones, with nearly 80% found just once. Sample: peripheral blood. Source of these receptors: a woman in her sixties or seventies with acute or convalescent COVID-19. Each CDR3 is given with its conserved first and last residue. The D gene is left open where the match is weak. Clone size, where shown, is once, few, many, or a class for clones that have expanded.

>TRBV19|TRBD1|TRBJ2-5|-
TGTGCCAGTAGCACCGGGGGACAGGGAGGTCGGGAGACCCAGTACTTC
CASSTGGQGGRETQYF
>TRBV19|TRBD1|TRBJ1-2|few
TGTGCCAGTAGTGCGCAGGGGGCGCGGGGCTATGGCTACACCTTC
CASSAQGARGYGYTF
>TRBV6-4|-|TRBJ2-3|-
TGTGCCAGCAGCCCCGGCCCAGACAGGGATACGCAGTATTTT
CASSPGPDRDTQYF
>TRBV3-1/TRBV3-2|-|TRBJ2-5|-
TGTGCCAGCAGCCAAGATCGACGGAGCCAAGAGACCCAGTACTTC
CASSQDRRSQETQYF
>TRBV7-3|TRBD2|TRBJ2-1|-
TGTGCCAGCAGCCTTCTAGCGGGGGGTCTAAATGAGCAGTTCTTC
CASSLLAGGLNEQFF
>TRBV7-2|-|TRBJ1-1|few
TGTGCCAGCAGCCCCAGGACAGTTCTGAACACTGAAGCTTTCTTT
CASSPRTVLNTEAFF
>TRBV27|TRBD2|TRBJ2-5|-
TGTGCCAGCAGTCTGGGCGGGAGTTCTCTCGAGACCCAGTACTTC
CASSLGGSSLETQYF
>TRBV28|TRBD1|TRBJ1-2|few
TGTGCCAGCAGTTTATCCTCGGGACAGGGGAATGGCTACACCTTC
CASSLSSGQGNGYTF
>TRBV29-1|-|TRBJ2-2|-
TGCAGCGTTGAAGATCATGTTGGGGCCCGCCCCGCGAACACCGGGGAGCTGTTTTTT
CSVEDHVGARPANTGELFF
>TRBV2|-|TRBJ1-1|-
TGTGCCAGCAGTCCTTCGGAGGGGCGGGCAGCTTTCTTT
CASSPSEGRAAFF
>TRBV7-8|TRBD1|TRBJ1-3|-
TGTGCCAGCACCATCGGGGGACAGCGACTCTCTGGAAACACCATATATTTT
CASTIGGQRLSGNTIYF
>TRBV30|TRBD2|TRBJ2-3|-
TGTGCCAAGACTAGCGGTAACACAGATACGCAGTATTTT
CAKTSGNTDTQYF
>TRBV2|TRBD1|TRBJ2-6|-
TGTGCCAGCAGTGACCGGACAGGGGGGAGTGGGGCCAACGTCCTGACTTTC
CASSDRTGGSGANVLTF